Listed below are T cell receptor beta chains from one sample, sequenced in a study of T cell responses to AZD1222 COVID-19 vaccine. Sequencing used immunoSEQ multiplex PCR; TCRdb keeps in-frame clones, though not all of them. The sample carries over 150,000 clones, about 88% recorded once. Specimen: peripheral blood, collected on day 0 of AZD1222 vaccination. These receptors were obtained from an adult in good health. The CDR3 runs from the conserved cysteine through the conserved F or W. Each record gives: CDR3 DNA, CDR3 protein, V gene, D gene, clone size, J gene. D genes are given only for firm matches. Expanded clones get a size class; other rows say once, few or many, or leave the size out.

CDR3 DNA: TGTGCCAGCAGTCAAGAGCGGACAGGCGCCACAGATACGCAGTATTTT; CDR3 protein: CASSQERTGATDTQYF; V gene: TRBV27; D gene: TRBD1; clone size: NA; J gene: TRBJ2-3
CDR3 DNA: TGTGCCAGCAGCCATAGAGGGGGGAACACTGAAGCTTTCTTT; CDR3 protein: CASSHRGGNTEAFF; V gene: TRBV3-1/TRBV3-2; D gene: NA; clone size: NA; J gene: TRBJ1-1
CDR3 DNA: TGTGCCAGCAGCGCGGGACAGGGCACCTACAATGAGCAGTTCTTC; CDR3 protein: CASSAGQGTYNEQFF; V gene: TRBV5-4; D gene: TRBD1; clone size: NA; J gene: TRBJ2-1
CDR3 DNA: TGTGCCAGCAGCTCGGGACTAGCCTCCAATGAGCAGTTCTTC; CDR3 protein: CASSSGLASNEQFF; V gene: TRBV7-7; D gene: TRBD2; clone size: NA; J gene: TRBJ2-1
CDR3 DNA: TGCGCCAGCAGCCCGGGATGGGCCTACGAGCAGTACTTC; CDR3 protein: CASSPGWAYEQYF; V gene: TRBV5-1; D gene: NA; clone size: NA; J gene: TRBJ2-7
CDR3 DNA: TGTGCCAGCAGCAAAGGGCGGACAGGGGGGGCTGGAAACACCATATATTTT; CDR3 protein: CASSKGRTGGAGNTIYF; V gene: TRBV21-1; D gene: NA; clone size: NA; J gene: TRBJ1-3
CDR3 DNA: TGTGCCACCAGTGTCCCCACGGGCGGGAGTCAAGAGACCCAGTACTTC; CDR3 protein: CATSVPTGGSQETQYF; V gene: TRBV24-1; D gene: TRBD2; clone size: NA; J gene: TRBJ2-5
CDR3 DNA: TGTGCCAGCAGAGGGACTCTGAACACTGAAGCTTTCTTT; CDR3 protein: CASRGTLNTEAFF; V gene: TRBV6-5; D gene: NA; clone size: NA; J gene: TRBJ1-1
CDR3 DNA: TGTGCCAGCAGCGTATACGATCGACAGGGAGGCTATGGCTACACCTTC; CDR3 protein: CASSVYDRQGGYGYTF; V gene: TRBV9; D gene: TRBD1; clone size: once; J gene: TRBJ1-2
CDR3 DNA: TGTGCCAACCGGGACGACTATAATTCACCCCTCCACTTT; CDR3 protein: CANRDDYNSPLHF; V gene: TRBV2; D gene: NA; clone size: NA; J gene: TRBJ1-6
CDR3 DNA: TGTGCCAGCAGTGAGACAGGGACTAATCAGCCCCAGCATTTT; CDR3 protein: CASSETGTNQPQHF; V gene: TRBV6-1; D gene: TRBD1; clone size: NA; J gene: TRBJ1-5
CDR3 DNA: TGTGCCAGCAGTACTTCAGCGGGAGGACCTACCTACGAGCAGTACTTC; CDR3 protein: CASSTSAGGPTYEQYF; V gene: TRBV27; D gene: TRBD2; clone size: once; J gene: TRBJ2-7
CDR3 DNA: TGCGCCAGCAGCCAAGATAAGGGTGGCGCCGGGGAGCTGTTTTTT; CDR3 protein: CASSQDKGGAGELFF; V gene: TRBV4-3; D gene: NA; clone size: once; J gene: TRBJ2-2
CDR3 DNA: TGTGCCAGCAGCTTGGAACAGGGGGGGACTGAAGCTTTCTTT; CDR3 protein: CASSLEQGGTEAFF; V gene: TRBV5-6; D gene: TRBD1; clone size: NA; J gene: TRBJ1-1
CDR3 DNA: TGTGCCAGCAGTGCCGGGACAGGGGGCGTTAAGGCCAAAAACATTCAGTACTTC; CDR3 protein: CASSAGTGGVKAKNIQYF; V gene: TRBV6-1; D gene: TRBD1; clone size: NA; J gene: TRBJ2-4
CDR3 DNA: TGTGCCAGCAGAAGTCTAGGGAATCAGCCCCAGCATTTT; CDR3 protein: CASRSLGNQPQHF; V gene: TRBV2; D gene: NA; clone size: NA; J gene: TRBJ1-5
CDR3 DNA: TGTGCTAGTGGTTTGCAGTATAGGCCGTCCACCGGGGAGCTGTTTTTT; CDR3 protein: CASGLQYRPSTGELFF; V gene: TRBV12-5; D gene: NA; clone size: NA; J gene: TRBJ2-2
CDR3 DNA: TGTGCCAGCAGCCACGGACAGGGCGGGAGCAATCAGCCCCAGCATTTT; CDR3 protein: CASSHGQGGSNQPQHF; V gene: TRBV5-5; D gene: TRBD1; clone size: once; J gene: TRBJ1-5
CDR3 DNA: TGTGCCAGCAGCTTAGGGGGGCCACCCACAGATACGCAGTATTTT; CDR3 protein: CASSLGGPPTDTQYF; V gene: TRBV7-2; D gene: NA; clone size: NA; J gene: TRBJ2-3
CDR3 DNA: TGTGCCACCAGTGGCGAGGACAGGAGCACAGATACGCAGTATTTT; CDR3 protein: CATSGEDRSTDTQYF; V gene: TRBV24-1; D gene: TRBD1; clone size: NA; J gene: TRBJ2-3